This is a list of T cell receptor beta chains from one sample in a study of T cell changes during pregnancy in multiple sclerosis. Only in-frame clones appear in the TCRdb table, and some are missing; sequencing was by immunoSEQ multiplex PCR. The sample contains about 60,000 clones, more than 85% of which appear only once. The sample here was peripheral blood, taken in the first trimester of pregnancy. All receptors derive from a female donor with multiple sclerosis, enrolled in a pregnancy study. The CDR3 runs from the conserved cysteine through the conserved F or W. The order of the fields is CDR3 length, clone size, D gene, V gene, J gene, CDR3 DNA, CDR3 protein. D genes are given only for firm matches. Only some rows state a clone size, as once, few, many or a class for expanded clones.

15	few	-	TRBV2	TRBJ1-5	TGTGCCAGCAGTTCACAGGGTATTGGCAATCAGCCCCAGCATTTT	CASSSQGIGNQPQHF
15	-	-	TRBV5-8	TRBJ2-2	TGTGCCAGCAGCTTGAGTGTCAGAAACACCGGGGAGCTGTTTTTT	CASSLSVRNTGELFF
15	once	TRBD1	TRBV4-2	TRBJ2-1	TGTGCCAGCAGCCAAATACAGGGGAGCTACAATGAGCAGTTCTTC	CASSQIQGSYNEQFF
15	-	TRBD1	TRBV7-6	TRBJ1-6	TGTGCCAGCAGCCGGCCCGAGGGACAGAACTCACCCCTCCACTTT	CASSRPEGQNSPLHF
15	-	TRBD1	TRBV27	TRBJ1-5	TGTGCCAGCAGTCCGGGACAGTATAGCAATCAGCCCCAGCATTTT	CASSPGQYSNQPQHF
14	-	-	TRBV19	TRBJ2-2	TGTGCCAGTAGTATCACAGCGAACACCGGGGAGCTGTTTTTT	CASSITANTGELFF
16	-	TRBD1	TRBV9	TRBJ1-3	TGTGCCAGCAGCTCTCCTAAGGGGGCCTCTGGAAACACCATATATTTT	CASSSPKGASGNTIYF
15	-	TRBD1	TRBV2	TRBJ1-1	TGTGCCAGCATTCCTCACACAGGGGTGAACACTGAAGCTTTCTTT	CASIPHTGVNTEAFF
14	-	-	TRBV5-6	TRBJ2-3	TGTGCCAGCAGCTTCCCCTTCACGGGAGATACGCAGTATTTT	CASSFPFTGDTQYF
15	-	-	TRBV7-2	TRBJ1-6	TGTGCCAGCAGCTTAGAAGCAGGGGTACGAAGGGCCCTCCACTTT	CASSLEAGVRRALHF
17	-	TRBD1	TRBV5-5	TRBJ1-5	TGTGCCAGCAGCCAGGGGACAGGGAATGGGGTCTTTCAGCCCCAGCATTTT	CASSQGTGNGVFQPQHF
15	-	-	TRBV4-1	TRBJ1-3	TGCGCCAGCAGCCAAGATCGGGGCTCTGGAAACACCATATATTTT	CASSQDRGSGNTIYF
14	-	TRBD2	TRBV7-7	TRBJ2-1	TGTGCCAGCACCCCGGGGGGGGCCGGCAATGAGCAGTTCTTC	CASTPGGAGNEQFF
15	-	-	TRBV7-8	TRBJ2-7	TGTGCCAGCAGCCTCCTAGGGGGAACTAGTTCGGAGCAGTACTTC	CASSLLGGTSSEQYF
15	-	TRBD1	TRBV9	TRBJ1-5	TGTGCCAGCAGCGCGACAGGGTCGAGCAATCAGCCCCAGCATTTT	CASSATGSSNQPQHF
11	many	-	TRBV5-4	TRBJ1-1	TGTGCCAGCAGCCCGGGGGGGGAAGCTTTCTTT	CASSPGGEAFF
12	-	-	TRBV7-9	TRBJ2-7	TGTGCCAGCAGCGCGCCCCCCGGGGAGCAGTACTTC	CASSAPPGEQYF
14	-	TRBD1	TRBV5-1	TRBJ2-7	TGCGCCAGCAGCTTCGGGACAGGCTCCTACGAGCAGTACTTC	CASSFGTGSYEQYF
13	-	-	TRBV5-5	TRBJ2-1	TGTGCCAGCAGCGGGGGGGCGATAAATGAGCAGTTCTTC	CASSGGAINEQFF
14	-	-	TRBV9	TRBJ2-7	TGTGCCAGCAGCGCGGGGACACACAACTACGAGCAGTACTTC	CASSAGTHNYEQYF
13	-	-	TRBV23-1	TRBJ2-7	TGCGCCATAGACGGCGAGGGGGAAAGCGAGCAGTACTTC	CAIDGEGESEQYF
13	-	TRBD1	TRBV5-4	TRBJ2-7	TGTGCCAGCACCCCCGGGACAGGGGGCGAGCAGTACTTC	CASTPGTGGEQYF
14	-	TRBD1	TRBV27	TRBJ1-5	TGTGCCAGCAGTTTACTACAGGGGAATCAGCCCCAGCATTTT	CASSLLQGNQPQHF
13	-	-	TRBV10-3	TRBJ1-2	TGTGCCATCAGTCTCTGGCAAAACTATGGCTACACCTTC	CAISLWQNYGYTF
13	-	-	TRBV7-8	TRBJ1-1	TGTGCCAGCAGCTTAGCGGCTAACACTGAAGCTTTCTTT	CASSLAANTEAFF
14	-	TRBD1	TRBV30	TRBJ2-5	TGTGCCTGGACCCCCCCGGGACAGCAAGAGACCCAGTACTTC	CAWTPPGQQETQYF
15	-	TRBD2	TRBV5-8	TRBJ2-2	TGTGCCAGCAGCTTACTAGCGGGGGGGCCCGGGGAGCTGTTTTTT	CASSLLAGGPGELFF
15	-	-	TRBV18	TRBJ1-2	TGTGCCAGCTCACCAGAACAGCAAATTAACTATGGCTACACCTTC	CASSPEQQINYGYTF
14	-	-	TRBV9	TRBJ1-3	TGTGCCAGCAGCGCACAGGGTTTTGGAAACACCATATATTTT	CASSAQGFGNTIYF
16	-	TRBD2	TRBV5-1	TRBJ2-1	TGCGCCAGCAGCTTGACGACTAGCGGGGGGGCGGGTGAGCAGTTCTTC	CASSLTTSGGAGEQFF
15	-	TRBD2	TRBV6-5	TRBJ2-3	TGTGCCAGCAGACCTAGCGGAGAAAGCACAGATACGCAGTATTTT	CASRPSGESTDTQYF
14	-	TRBD1	TRBV7-8	TRBJ2-7	TGTGCCAGCACCCGCACAGGGGGGTACTACGAGCAGTACTTC	CASTRTGGYYEQYF
17	-	TRBD2	TRBV9	TRBJ2-2	TGTGCCAGCAGTAGGGGACTAGCGGGGGACCCCACCGGGGAGCTGTTTTTT	CASSRGLAGDPTGELFF
18	-	TRBD1	TRBV5-8	TRBJ1-5	TGTGCCAGCAGCCGACGGGACAGGGCCTTGAATAGCAATCAGCCCCAGCATTTT	CASSRRDRALNSNQPQHF
15	once	TRBD1	TRBV4-2	TRBJ1-5	TGTGCCAGCAGCCAAGATGGACAGGGGGGTCAGCCCCAGCATTTT	CASSQDGQGGQPQHF
16	-	-	TRBV5-4	TRBJ1-6	TGTGCCAGCAGCCTCCGATCGGCGGGGGGGAGGTCACCCCTCCACTTT	CASSLRSAGGRSPLHF
15	few	TRBD1	TRBV6-5	TRBJ1-6	TGTGCCAGCAGTCGACTTAACCAGGGGGATTCACCCCTCCACTTT	CASSRLNQGDSPLHF
14	-	-	TRBV19	TRBJ1-2	TGTGCCAGTAGTATTCCAGGAGGGAACTATGGCTACACCTTC	CASSIPGGNYGYTF
16	-	-	TRBV5-1	TRBJ2-1	TGCGCCAGCAGCTTGGCATGGCCAGTTCCCTCCAATGAGCAGTTCTTC	CASSLAWPVPSNEQFF
14	-	TRBD1	TRBV28	TRBJ1-4	TGTGCCAGCAGTCCCCAGGGGGCCTGGGAAAAACTGTTTTTT	CASSPQGAWEKLFF
14	-	-	TRBV7-3	TRBJ2-3	TGTGCCAGCAGCCAGGGTGTTGGGGCAGATACGCAGTATTTT	CASSQGVGADTQYF
12	-	-	TRBV2	TRBJ1-6	TGTGCCAGCGGAAGACTAGGATCACCCCTCCACTTT	CASGRLGSPLHF
13	-	TRBD1	TRBV7-9	TRBJ1-2	TGTGCCAGCAGCTCACAGGGGCCGCGTGGCTACACCTTC	CASSSQGPRGYTF
17	-	TRBD1	TRBV11-3	TRBJ2-2	TGTGCCAGCAGCGGTTCCAGGGGGAAGGGGAACACCGGGGAGCTGTTTTTT	CASSGSRGKGNTGELFF
16	-	-	TRBV11-3	TRBJ2-1	TGTGCCAGCAGCTTAGGAGTGAACCCTATCTCCGATGAGCAGTTCTTC	CASSLGVNPISDEQFF